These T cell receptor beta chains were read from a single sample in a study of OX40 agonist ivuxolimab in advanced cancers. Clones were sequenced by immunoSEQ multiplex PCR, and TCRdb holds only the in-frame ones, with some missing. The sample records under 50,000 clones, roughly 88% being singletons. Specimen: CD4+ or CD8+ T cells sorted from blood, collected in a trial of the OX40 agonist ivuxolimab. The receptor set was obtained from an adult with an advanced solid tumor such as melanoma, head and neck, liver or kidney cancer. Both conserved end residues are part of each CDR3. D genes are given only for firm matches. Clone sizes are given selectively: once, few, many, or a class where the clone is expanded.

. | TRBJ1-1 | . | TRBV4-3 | TGCGCCAGCAGCCAAGAGGAGGGTGGGAGCAGTGAAGCTTTCTTT | CASSQEEGGSSEAFF
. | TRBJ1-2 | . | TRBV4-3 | TGCGCCAGCAGCCAAGAACTTCTGTCGGCTAACTATGGCTACACCTTC | CASSQELLSANYGYTF
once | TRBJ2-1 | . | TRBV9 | TGTGCCAGCAGCGTAGCTCCGACGAGGACGGGCAATGAGCAGTTCTTC | CASSVAPTRTGNEQFF
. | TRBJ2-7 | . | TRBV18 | TGTGCCAGCTCACCAAGGGGAGGGACAATATACGAGCAGTACTTC | CASSPRGGTIYEQYF
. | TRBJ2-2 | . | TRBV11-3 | TGTGCCAGCCTAAGCGGACTCACCGGGGAGCTGTTTTTT | CASLSGLTGELFF
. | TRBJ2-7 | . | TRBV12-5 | TGTGCTAGTGACGCCAGGGTCCCAAGCTCCTACGAGCAGTACTTC | CASDARVPSSYEQYF
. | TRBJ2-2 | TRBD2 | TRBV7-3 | TGTGCCAGCAGCCAGACTAGCGGGAGCAACACCGGGGAGCTGTTTTTT | CASSQTSGSNTGELFF
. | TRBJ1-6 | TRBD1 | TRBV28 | TGTGCCAGCAGACCACAGGGGGCGAGCTCACCCCTCCACTTT | CASRPQGASSPLHF
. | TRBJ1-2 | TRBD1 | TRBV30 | TGTGCCCGGGACCTTGGGACAGGGAGCTATGGCTACACCTTC | CARDLGTGSYGYTF
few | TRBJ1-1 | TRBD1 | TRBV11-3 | TGTGCCAGCAGGTCGTACAGGGGTTCTAAGACTGAAGCTTTCTTT | CASRSYRGSKTEAFF
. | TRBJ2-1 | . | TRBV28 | TGTGCCAGCAGTTTGCGGGCCGGGGGCCCTAGCAATGAGCAGTTCTTC | CASSLRAGGPSNEQFF
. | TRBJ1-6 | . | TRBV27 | TGTGCCAGCAGTTTGGGTAGGGTTGGTTCACCCCTCCACTTT | CASSLGRVGSPLHF
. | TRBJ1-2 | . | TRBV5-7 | TGTGCCAGCAGCTGGCCAGGGACGACTCTCGGCGGCTACACCTTC | CASSWPGTTLGGYTF
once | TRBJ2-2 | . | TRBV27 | TGTGCCAGCGGGATATTGACCGGGGAGCTGTTTTTT | CASGILTGELFF
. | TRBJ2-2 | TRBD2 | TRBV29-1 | TGCAGCGTTTATGGACTAGCGGGGACGAACACCGGGGAGCTGTTTTTT | CSVYGLAGTNTGELFF
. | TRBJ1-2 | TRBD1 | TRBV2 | TGTGCCAGCAGTGAAGGGACAGGGAGCTATGGCTACACCTTC | CASSEGTGSYGYTF
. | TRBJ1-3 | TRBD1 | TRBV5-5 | TGTGCCAGCAGCATGGACAGGGGTCTTTTTGGAAACACCATATATTTT | CASSMDRGLFGNTIYF
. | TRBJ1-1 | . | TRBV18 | TGTGCCAGCTCACTGTATGGGGGAACTGAAGCTTTCTTT | CASSLYGGTEAFF
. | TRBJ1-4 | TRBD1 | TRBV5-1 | TGCGCCAGCAGCTTTACCGGGACAGCTAATGAAAAACTGTTTTTT | CASSFTGTANEKLFF
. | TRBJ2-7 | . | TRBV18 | TGTGCCAGCTCACCACCGAGGACACGGGTAGAGAACGAGCAGTACTTC | CASSPPRTRVENEQYF
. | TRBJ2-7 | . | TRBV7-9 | TGTGCCAGCAGCACGACTCGTGAGCAGTACTTC | CASSTTREQYF
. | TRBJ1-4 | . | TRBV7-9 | TGTGCCAGCAGCTTTGGGGAACAGCAAGGGGAAAAACTGTTTTTT | CASSFGEQQGEKLFF
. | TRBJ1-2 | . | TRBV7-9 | TGTGCCAGCAGCTTAATCTTAGAGGGCTACACCTTC | CASSLILEGYTF
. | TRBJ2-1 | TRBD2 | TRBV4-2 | TGTGCCAGCAGCCAACAAGCGGGGGAGCAGTTCTTC | CASSQQAGEQFF
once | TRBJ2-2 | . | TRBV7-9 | TGTGCCAGCAGCTTAGCGGGGGACACCGGGGAGCTGTTTTTT | CASSLAGDTGELFF
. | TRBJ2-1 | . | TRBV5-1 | TGCGCCAGCAGCTTGGGTGCAGGGGATGGAGATGAGCAGTTCTTC | CASSLGAGDGDEQFF
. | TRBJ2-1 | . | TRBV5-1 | TGCGCCAGCAGTATCATGGGTCTAAGGAATGAGCAGTTCTTC | CASSIMGLRNEQFF
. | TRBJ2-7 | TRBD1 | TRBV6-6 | TGTGCCAGCAGGCGGGACAGGGCTTACGAGCAGTACTTC | CASRRDRAYEQYF
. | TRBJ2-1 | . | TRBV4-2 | TGTGCCAGCAGCCCAAAGGGGGATGAGCAGTTCTTC | CASSPKGDEQFF
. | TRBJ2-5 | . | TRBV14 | TGTGCCAGCAGCCTCACACCCCAAGAGACCCAGTACTTC | CASSLTPQETQYF
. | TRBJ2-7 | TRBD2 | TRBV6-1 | TGTGCCAGCAGTGCCTATCCCGAACGGGAGGTATACGAGCAGTACTTC | CASSAYPEREVYEQYF
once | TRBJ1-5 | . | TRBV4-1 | TGCGCCAGCAGCCAAGCCTACAGGGATGATCAGCCCCAGCATTTT | CASSQAYRDDQPQHF
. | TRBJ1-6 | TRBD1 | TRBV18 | TGTGCCAGCTCATCAGGGACAGGGAGACCGTCACCCCTCCACTTT | CASSSGTGRPSPLHF
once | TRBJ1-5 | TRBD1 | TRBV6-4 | TGTGCCAGCACCAGGGGGGCACAACAGAGGGGGGGGCATAGCAATCAGCCCCAGCATTTT | CASTRGAQQRGGHSNQPQHF
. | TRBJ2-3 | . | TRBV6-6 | TGTGCCAGCAGTTACTCGGACAGAGATACCACAGATACGCAGTATTTT | CASSYSDRDTTDTQYF
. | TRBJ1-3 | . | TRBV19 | TGTGCCAGTAGGACGGGACAAATCTCTGGAAACACCATATATTTT | CASRTGQISGNTIYF
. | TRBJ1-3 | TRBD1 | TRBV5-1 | TGCGCCAGCAGCTTGGCACGAGGGGGCAATGGAAACACCATATATTTT | CASSLARGGNGNTIYF
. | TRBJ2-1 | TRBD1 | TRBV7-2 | TGTGCCAGCACGTCGGACAGGGAACCCTACAATGAGCAGTTCTTC | CASTSDREPYNEQFF
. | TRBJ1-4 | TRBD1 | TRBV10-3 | TGTGCCATCAGTGAGGGACAGGGACTCGAAAAACTGTTTTTT | CAISEGQGLEKLFF
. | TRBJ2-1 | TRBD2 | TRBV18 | TGTGCCAGCTCACCTAACTCTAGACTAGCGGGAGGAGATGAGCAGTTCTTC | CASSPNSRLAGGDEQFF
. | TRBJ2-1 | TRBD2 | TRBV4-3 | TGCGCCAGCAGCCAAGGCCGACTAGCGATGGGGAATGAGCAGTTCTTC | CASSQGRLAMGNEQFF